Below, 14 T cell receptor beta chains from the same sample are listed, as sequenced in a study of cytomegalovirus exposure and HLA in healthy donors. The PCR employed 60 Vbeta primers together with 13 Jbeta primers. Sequenced by immunoSEQ multiplex PCR; TCRdb stores in-frame clones only, minus some. The repertoire holds 75,000 to 90,000 clones, approximately 79% seen once, with 13% in the top ten. Sample: PBMCs. The source is a human donor in good health.

The rearrangement uses TRBV7-2 and TRBJ2-1; the match to TRBD2 covers 12 bases. With V trimmed by 5 bases and J by 6 bases, 8 bases remained unmatched. This CDR3 contains 16 residues. Germline V CDR1 and CDR2: SGHTA, FQGNSA. The CDR3 DNA reads as TGTGCCAGCAGCGTCCAGAGGGGACTAGCGGGCAATGAGCAGTTCTTC. It translates to CASSVQRGLAGNEQFF.

This clone was counted once. This chain connects TRBV18 to TRBJ1-2; D is undetermined. Per the germline V gene, CDR1 is KGHSH and CDR2 is LQKENI. The CDR3 covers 15 residues. Between the trimmed V and J ends, which lost 5 bases and 5 bases, there was a span of 18 bases. CDR3 nucleotide sequence: TGTGCCAGCTCATCCAATCCGACGGAGGGATATGGCTACACCTTC. This sequence encodes CASSSNPTEGYGYTF.

The count of this clone is one. The chain uses TRBV5-1 and TRBJ1-1; maybe TRBD1 (6 bases). V shed 0 bases and J shed 7 bases, with 16 bases lying between them. Germline lookup yields CDR1 SGHRS and CDR2 YFSETQ. CDR3 length: 15 residues. The CDR3 DNA sequence: TGCGCCAGCAGCTTGGGGCCGGCGGGGGCGGGTGAAGCTTTCTTT. Its translation is CASSLGPAGAGEAFF.

V gene TRBV6-5 combines with J gene TRBJ2-5; 13 positions agree with TRBD2. CDR3 length: 15 amino acids. From germline, CDR1 is MNHEY and CDR2 SVGAGI. V lost 6 bases to trimming and J lost 4 bases; unmatched junction nucleotides: 5. The CDR3 DNA reads as TGTGCCAGCAGCACTAGCGGGGGGGCAGGAGAGACCCAGTACTTC. It is translated as CASSTSGGAGETQYF.

J is TRBJ1-5 and V is TRBV5-5; D unclear. This CDR3 has 15 residues. Per the germline V gene, CDR1 is SGHKS and CDR2 is YYEKEE (reference sequence). With 0 bases removed from V and 0 bases from J, the gap between germline ends came to 7 bases. The CDR3 DNA reads as TGTGCCAGCAGCTTGGGCGGTCTTAGCAATCAGCCCCAGCATTTT. Translated, it gives CASSLGGLSNQPQHF.

The V gene is TRBV6-5, the J gene TRBJ1-1; D gene uncertain. The CDR3 runs 15 residues. Germline V gene lookup returns CDR1 MNHEY and CDR2 SVGAGI. The V end was cut by 0 bases, the J end by 5 bases, with 13 bases between. Written as DNA, the CDR3 is TGTGCCAGCAGTTACTCCCTGGAGGGAGGGACTGAAGCTTTCTTT. Translating gives CASSYSLEGGTEAFF.

The chain employs TRBV11-3 and TRBJ1-1; D call uncertain. This CDR3 region has 14 residues. Germline V CDR1 and CDR2: SGHNT, YENEEA. The germline V and J ends were trimmed by 2 bases and 4 bases, with 11 bases remaining between them. DNA of the CDR3: TGTGCCAGCAGCTTATCGGGTTGGAGCACTGAAGCTTTCTTT. It is translated as CASSLSGWSTEAFF.

A few counts support this clone. The chain is built from TRBV10-2 and TRBJ2-7; D gene ambiguous. Germline lookup yields CDR1 WSHSY and CDR2 SAAADI. The CDR3 totals 12 residues. The V gene lost 7 bases and the J gene lost 6 bases, with 13 bases spanning the gap. CDR3 protein: CASNNRPSEQYF. CDR3 bases: TGCGCCAGCAATAACAGACCGAGCGAGCAGTACTTC.

The chain couples TRBV5-8 to TRBJ1-2, with unresolved D. V was shortened by 0 bases and J by 7 bases, with 7 bases between the two germline ends. The CDR3 consists of 12 residues. CDR1 and CDR2 from the germline V gene are SGHTS and YDEGEE. This chain's CDR3 is CASSLASVGYTF. In DNA form, the CDR3 reads TGTGCCAGCAGCTTGGCCTCAGTTGGCTACACCTTC.

The chain couples TRBV27 to TRBJ1-1; no reliable D call. Germline V gene sequence: CDR1 MNHEY, CDR2 SMNVEV (reference sequence). V lost 5 bases and J 0 bases, leaving 16 bases between the germline ends. CDR3 size: 16 residues. CDR3 sequence reads: CASSAFKPTVNTEAFF. The CDR3 DNA sequence: TGTGCCAGCAGTGCCTTTAAACCTACAGTGAACACTGAAGCTTTCTTT.

Comment on this clone: Germline and junction disagree at one end, which may indicate a read error. The chain combines TRBV7-2 with TRBJ2-5; 11 nucleotides match TRBD1. Per germline, CDR1 SGHTA and CDR2 FQGNSA. The CDR3 has 14 residues. The DNA of the CDR3 is TGTGCCAGCAGCGTAGCCGGGACAGGGGGAGTAGGGTACTTC. Amino acid sequence: CASSVAGTGGVGYF.

The rearrangement links TRBV19 to TRBJ2-7; 8 bases align to TRBD1. CDR1 LNHDA and CDR2 SQIVND come from the germline V gene (reference sequence). The junction had 3 bases not matched to a gene; V was cut back by 4 bases and J by 1 base. This CDR3 is 14 amino acids long. CDR3 nucleotides: TGTGCCAGTAGTACGGACAGGGAGTCCTACGAGCAGTACTTC. Residues: CASSTDRESYEQYF.

J is TRBJ1-2 and V is TRBV7-6; weak D call: TRBD1 (6 bases). Per germline, CDR1 SGHVS and CDR2 FNYEAQ. V dropped 1 base and J dropped 6 bases, with 15 bases sitting between them. This CDR3 comprises 15 residues. The CDR3 coding sequence is TGTGCCAGCAGCTTAGGCGGAAAGGGGGGGAATGGCTACACCTTC. It is translated as CASSLGGKGGNGYTF.

This chain connects TRBV4-3 to TRBJ1-4; tentative D call: TRBD1 (6 bases). This CDR3 comprises 15 residues. V lost 2 bases, J lost 7 bases, and 14 bases lay in between. Germline values: CDR1 LGHNA, CDR2 YSLEER. CDR3 DNA: TGCGCCAGCAGCCAAAAACAGGGTTTCGGTGAAAAACTGTTTTTT. It yields the protein CASSQKQGFGEKLFF.